The clone carrying this T cell receptor beta chain was seen just once. A roughly 120-subject validation cohort, separate from the approximately 690-subject first cohort, supplied the donors. The length of the CDR3 is 14 residues. Germline V gene data show CDR1 as MRHNA and CDR2 as SNTAGT. The V end was cut by 4 bases, the J end by 1 base, with 9 bases between. The repertoire was sequenced with immunoSEQ multiplex PCR; TCRdb's copy has only in-frame clones and lacks some. The table records some 83,000 clones, nearly 95% of them present only once. These data are taken from a study of cytomegalovirus exposure and HLA in healthy donors.

V usage is TRBV6-4 and J usage is TRBJ2-3; the D gene is possibly TRBD2 (5 bases). The sequencing input was PBMCs. The receptor's source is a woman between 18 and 30 years old in good health and CMV-seronegative. The CDR3 coding sequence is TGTGCCAGCAGTGGGGGAGATGGCACAGATACGCAGTATTTT. It is translated as CASSGGDGTDTQYF.